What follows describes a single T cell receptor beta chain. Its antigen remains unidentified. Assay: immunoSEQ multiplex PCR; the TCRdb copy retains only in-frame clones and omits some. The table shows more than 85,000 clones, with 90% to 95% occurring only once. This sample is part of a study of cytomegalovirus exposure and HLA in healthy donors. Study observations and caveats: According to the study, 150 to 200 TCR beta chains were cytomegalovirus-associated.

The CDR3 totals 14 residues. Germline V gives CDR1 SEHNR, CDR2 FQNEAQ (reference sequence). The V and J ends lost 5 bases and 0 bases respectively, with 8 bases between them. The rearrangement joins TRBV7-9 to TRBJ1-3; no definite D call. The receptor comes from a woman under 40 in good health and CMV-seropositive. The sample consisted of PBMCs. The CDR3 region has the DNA TGTGCCAGCAGCGACTCCTACTCTGGAAACACCATATATTTT. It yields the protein CASSDSYSGNTIYF.